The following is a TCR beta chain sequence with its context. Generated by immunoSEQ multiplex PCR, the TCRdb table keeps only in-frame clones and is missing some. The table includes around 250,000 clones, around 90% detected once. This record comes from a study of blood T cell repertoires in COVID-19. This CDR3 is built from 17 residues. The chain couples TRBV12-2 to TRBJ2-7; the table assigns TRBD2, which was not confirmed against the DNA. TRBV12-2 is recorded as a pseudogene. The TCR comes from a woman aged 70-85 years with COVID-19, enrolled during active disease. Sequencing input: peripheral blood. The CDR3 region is CASRYGVATSGSYEQYF. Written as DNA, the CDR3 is TGTGCAAGTCGCTACGGGGTTGCGACTAGCGGGAGCTACGAGCAGTACTTC.